One and the same sample provided the 17 T cell receptor beta chains below, sequenced in a study of siplizumab effects on memory and regulatory T cells. Data came from immunoSEQ multiplex PCR; TCRdb stores just in-frame clones and leaves some out. This table holds approximately 75,000 clones, approximately 93% found once. The sequenced sample consisted of CD8+ T cells sorted from blood. The receptor set was obtained from a human donor in good health.

J is TRBJ1-4 and V is TRBV6-5, with D hard to call. The V and J ends lost 0 bases and 5 bases respectively, with 1 base between them. Germline CDR1 and CDR2: MNHEY and SVGAGI. The CDR3 consists of 12 residues. The CDR3 here is CASSYSNEKLFF. CDR3 nucleotide sequence: TGTGCCAGCAGTTACTCGAATGAAAAACTGTTTTTT.

CDR3 sequence: CASSQDEADEQYF. CDR3 in DNA: TGCGCCAGCAGCCAAGATGAGGCGGACGAGCAGTACTTC. This chain connects TRBV4-1 to TRBJ2-7; no clear D. The CDR3 sequence is 13 residues long. Trimming left V 0 bases short and J 5 bases short, with 8 bases between. Germline CDR1 reads MGHRA; CDR2 reads YSYEKL.

The chain uses TRBV2 and TRBJ2-5; TRBD1 is a possible D gene (6 bases). V lost 7 bases and J lost 8, with 14 bases in between. Germline CDR1 is SNHLY and CDR2 is FYNNEI. The CDR3 runs 12 residues. CDR3 region: CASILKQGTQYF. The CDR3 DNA sequence: TGTGCCAGCATCTTAAAACAGGGAACCCAGTACTTC.

CDR3 in DNA: TGTGCCAGCAGCCAAGATCCCACCGGGGAGCTGTTTTTT. It specifies CASSQDPTGELFF. The chain combines TRBV4-2 with TRBJ2-2; no firm D call. Trimming took off 0 bases at V and 4 bases at J, with 3 bases between the two ends. CDR1 and CDR2 (germline): LGHNA, YNFKEQ. The CDR3 extends over 13 amino acids.

This clone appeared once. The chain couples TRBV9 to TRBJ1-1; D gene uncertain. Germline V CDR1 and CDR2: SGDLS, YYNGEE. Trimming pared 0 bases from V and 5 bases from J, leaving 8 bases between. This CDR3 is 13 amino acids long. The CDR3 DNA is TGTGCCAGCAGCGTAGGGTCGGGGACTGAAGCTTTCTTT. Its translation is CASSVGSGTEAFF.

This chain connects TRBV28 to TRBJ1-2; 9 bases align to TRBD1. Per germline, CDR1 MDHEN and CDR2 SYDVKM. Losses at the gene ends were 4 bases for V and 4 bases for J; bases not matched to a gene: 7. This CDR3 has 15 residues. Here the CDR3 reads CASSSPTGGGYGYTF. The CDR3 region has the DNA TGTGCCAGCAGTTCCCCGACAGGGGGAGGCTATGGCTACACCTTC.

The V gene is TRBV2, the J gene TRBJ2-1; D unclear. The V gene's germline CDR1 is SNHLY and CDR2 FYNNEI. The V gene lost 7 bases and the J gene lost 12 bases, with 10 bases spanning the gap. The length of the CDR3 is 10 residues. CDR3 region: CASMDRGQFF. In nucleotides, the CDR3 is TGTGCCAGCATGGACCGAGGGCAGTTCTTC.

The chain has TRBV9 and TRBJ2-7; D is perhaps TRBD2 (7 bases). Trimming shortened V by 0 bases and J by 5 bases, and 15 bases separated the two germline ends. Per germline, CDR1 SGDLS and CDR2 YYNGEE. The CDR3 covers 15 residues. CDR3 region: CASSVGLQGGDEQYF. DNA of the CDR3: TGTGCCAGCAGCGTAGGTTTACAGGGAGGGGACGAGCAGTACTTC.

This rearrangement joins TRBV27 to TRBJ2-7; 8 positions agree with TRBD1. Germline CDR1 and CDR2: MNHEY and SMNVEV (reference sequence). With V trimmed by 4 bases and J by 0 bases, 5 bases remained unmatched. The CDR3 sequence is 15 residues long. Here the CDR3 DNA reads TGTGCCAGCAGTTATCAGGGGGCGATCTCCTACGAGCAGTACTTC. This gives the protein CASSYQGAISYEQYF.

The chain uses TRBV6-1 and TRBJ2-7; TRBD2 might be the D (6 bases). There are 12 residues in the CDR3. V was pared by 3 bases and J by 3 bases, with 6 bases between. From germline, CDR1 is MNHNS and CDR2 SASEGT. The CDR3 nucleotides are TGTGCCAGCAGTGACGGGAGCTACGAGCAGTACTTC. Translating gives CASSDGSYEQYF.

The chain combines TRBV7-3 with TRBJ2-3, with 7 bases matching TRBD2. The germline V gene encodes CDR1 SGHTA and CDR2 FQGTGA. Trimming cost V 3 bases and J 2 bases; bases outside gene matches: 8. The CDR3 has 16 amino acids. CDR3 coding DNA: TGTGCCAGCAGCTTTTCTAGCGGAGGCCCCACAGATACGCAGTATTTT. Protein sequence: CASSFSSGGPTDTQYF.

This chain links TRBV5-1 with TRBJ1-1; tentatively, D is TRBD1 (6 bases). This CDR3 has 14 residues. Germline loops: CDR1 SGHRS, CDR2 YFSETQ. Trimming took 3 bases from V and 0 from J, leaving 9 bases between them. The DNA of the CDR3 is TGCGCCAGCAGCTCCACAGGGATGAACACTGAAGCTTTCTTT. As protein: CASSSTGMNTEAFF.

The chain links TRBV9 to TRBJ2-1; 12 bases align to TRBD2. Trimming removed 3 bases from V and 5 bases from J; junction bases left unmatched: 3. This CDR3 comprises 15 residues. Germline V CDR1 and CDR2: SGDLS, YYNGEE. CDR3 sequence (DNA): TGTGCCAGCAGCGACTGGACTAGCGGGGACAATGAGCAGTTCTTC. Translating gives CASSDWTSGDNEQFF. The variable domain in full, completed from reference TRBV9 and TRBJ2-1, reads DSGVTQTPKHLITATGQRVTLRCSPRSGDLSVYWYQQSLDQGLQFLIQYYNGEERAKGNILERFSAQQFPDLHSELNLSSLELGDSALYFCASSDWTSGDNEQFFGPGTRLTVL.

The chain couples TRBV9 to TRBJ2-5; no clear D gene. CDR1 and CDR2 from the germline V gene are SGDLS and YYNGEE. The ends were cut back, 0 bases at V and 4 bases at J, with 19 bases in the middle. This CDR3 contains 17 residues. CDR3 sequence (DNA): TGTGCCAGCAGCGTAGAGGGCTCCACTAATCTGGTAGAGACCCAGTACTTC. Translation gives CASSVEGSTNLVETQYF.

This clone was counted once. V and J are TRBV27 and TRBJ2-1; TRBD2 matches 8 bases. CDR1 and CDR2 (germline): MNHEY, SMNVEV (reference sequence). J gave up 2 bases and V 8 bases, and 8 bases lay outside the gene matches. The CDR3 totals 15 residues. Here the CDR3 DNA reads TGTGCCAGCTTTAGCGGGGCCTCTGCCTACAATGAGCAGTTCTTC. Translated: CASFSGASAYNEQFF.

The V gene is TRBV28, the J gene TRBJ1-6; D gene uncertain. The CDR3 length is 13 residues. From germline, CDR1 is MDHEN and CDR2 SYDVKM. Trimming removed 3 bases at V and 9 bases at J, with 9 bases between. The CDR3 nucleotides are TGTGCCAGCAGTTTTAGCGGGAGTTCACCCCTCCACTTT. Translation gives CASSFSGSSPLHF.

This clone showed up just once. V is TRBV19 and J is TRBJ1-1; TRBD1 might be the D (6 bases). Per the germline V gene, CDR1 is LNHDA and CDR2 is SQIVND (reference sequence). This CDR3 is built from 15 residues. The germline V and J ends were trimmed by 5 bases and 1 base, with 14 bases remaining between them. CDR3 region: CASSPMDRGNTEAFF. CDR3 coding DNA: TGTGCCAGTAGTCCAATGGACAGAGGGAACACTGAAGCTTTCTTT.